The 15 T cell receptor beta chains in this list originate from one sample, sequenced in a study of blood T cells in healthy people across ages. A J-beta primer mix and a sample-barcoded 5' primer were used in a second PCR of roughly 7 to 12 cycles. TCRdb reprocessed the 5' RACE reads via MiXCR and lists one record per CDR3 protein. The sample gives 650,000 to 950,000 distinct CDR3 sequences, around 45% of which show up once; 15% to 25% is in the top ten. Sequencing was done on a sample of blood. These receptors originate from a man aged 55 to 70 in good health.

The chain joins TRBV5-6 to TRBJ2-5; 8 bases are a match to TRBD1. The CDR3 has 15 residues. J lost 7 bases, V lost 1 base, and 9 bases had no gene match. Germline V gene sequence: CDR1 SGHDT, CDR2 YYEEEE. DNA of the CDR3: TGTGCCAGCAGCTTGTTAGGACAGGGATTACGGACCCAGTACTTC. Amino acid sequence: CASSLLGQGLRTQYF. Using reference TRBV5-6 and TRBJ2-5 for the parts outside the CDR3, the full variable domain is DAGVTQSPTHLIKTRGQQVTLRCSPKSGHDTVSWYQQALGQGPQFIFQYYEEEERQRGNFPDRFSGHQFPNYSSELNVNALLLGDSALYLCASSLLGQGLRTQYFGPGTRLLVL.

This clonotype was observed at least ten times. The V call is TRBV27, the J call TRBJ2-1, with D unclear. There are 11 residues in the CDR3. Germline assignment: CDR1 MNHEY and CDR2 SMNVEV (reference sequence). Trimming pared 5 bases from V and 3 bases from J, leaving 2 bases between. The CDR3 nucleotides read TGTGCCAGCAGTCGCTACAATGAGCAGTTCTTC. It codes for CASSRYNEQFF.

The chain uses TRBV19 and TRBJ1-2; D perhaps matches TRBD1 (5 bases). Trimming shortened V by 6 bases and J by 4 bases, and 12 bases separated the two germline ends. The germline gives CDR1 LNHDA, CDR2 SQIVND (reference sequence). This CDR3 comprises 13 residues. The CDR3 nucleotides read TGTGCCAGTAGGGCCGGGACTCTCTATGGCTACACCTTC. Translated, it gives CASRAGTLYGYTF.

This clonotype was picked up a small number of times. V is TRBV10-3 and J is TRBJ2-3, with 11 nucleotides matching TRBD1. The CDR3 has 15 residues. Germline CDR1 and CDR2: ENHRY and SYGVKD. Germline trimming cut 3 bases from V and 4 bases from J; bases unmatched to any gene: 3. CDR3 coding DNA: TGTGCCATCAGTGAAGGGGACAGGGGGTCAGATACGCAGTATTTT. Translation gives CAISEGDRGSDTQYF.

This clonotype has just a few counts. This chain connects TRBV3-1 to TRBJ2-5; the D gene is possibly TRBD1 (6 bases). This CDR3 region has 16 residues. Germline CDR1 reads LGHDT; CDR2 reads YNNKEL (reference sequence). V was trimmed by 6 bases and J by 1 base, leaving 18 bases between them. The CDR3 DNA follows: TGTGCCAGCAGTCAACGCAGGGGCCCATCCCAAGAGACCCAGTACTTC. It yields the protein CASSQRRGPSQETQYF.

The DNA of the CDR3 is TGTGCCAGCTCACCATTGGGACAGGGGGCACGGAATCAGCCCCAGCATTTT. This encodes CASSPLGQGARNQPQHF. The chain employs TRBV18 and TRBJ1-5; 12 bases are a match to TRBD1. CDR3 length equals 17 residues. CDR1 and CDR2 from the germline V gene are KGHSH and LQKENI. V gave up 2 bases and J gave up 4 bases; unmatched junction bases: 6.

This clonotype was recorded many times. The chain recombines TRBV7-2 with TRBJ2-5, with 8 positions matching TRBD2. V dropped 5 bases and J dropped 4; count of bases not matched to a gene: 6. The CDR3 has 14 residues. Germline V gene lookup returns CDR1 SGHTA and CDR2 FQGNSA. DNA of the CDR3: TGTGCCAGCAGCCAACCGGGAGGGAGAGAGACCCAGTACTTC. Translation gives CASSQPGGRETQYF.

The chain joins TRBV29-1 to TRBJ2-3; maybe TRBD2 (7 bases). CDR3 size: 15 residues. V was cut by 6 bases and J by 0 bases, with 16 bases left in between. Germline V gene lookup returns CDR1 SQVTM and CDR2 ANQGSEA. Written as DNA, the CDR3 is TGCAGCGTGAGGGGGGGAGGGAGAAGCACAGATACGCAGTATTTT. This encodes CSVRGGGRSTDTQYF.

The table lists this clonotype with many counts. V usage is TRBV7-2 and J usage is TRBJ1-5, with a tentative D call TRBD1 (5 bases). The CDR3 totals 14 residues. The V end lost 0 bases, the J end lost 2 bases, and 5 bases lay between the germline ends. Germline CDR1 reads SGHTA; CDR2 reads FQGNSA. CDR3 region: CASSLAGGNQPQHF. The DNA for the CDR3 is TGTGCCAGCAGCTTAGCAGGGGGCAATCAGCCCCAGCATTTT.

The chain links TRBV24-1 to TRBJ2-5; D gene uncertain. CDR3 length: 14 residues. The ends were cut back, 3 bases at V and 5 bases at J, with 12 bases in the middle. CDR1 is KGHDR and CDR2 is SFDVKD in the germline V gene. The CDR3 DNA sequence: TGTGCCACCAGTGATATTGGTAGTCTTGAGACCCAGTACTTC. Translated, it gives CATSDIGSLETQYF.

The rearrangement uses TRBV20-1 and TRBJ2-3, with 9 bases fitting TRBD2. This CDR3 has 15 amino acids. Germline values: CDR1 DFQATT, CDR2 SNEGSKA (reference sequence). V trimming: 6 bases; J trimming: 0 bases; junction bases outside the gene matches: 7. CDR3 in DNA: TGCAGTGCACTGCGTAGCGGGAGTAGCACAGATACGCAGTATTTT. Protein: CSALRSGSSTDTQYF.

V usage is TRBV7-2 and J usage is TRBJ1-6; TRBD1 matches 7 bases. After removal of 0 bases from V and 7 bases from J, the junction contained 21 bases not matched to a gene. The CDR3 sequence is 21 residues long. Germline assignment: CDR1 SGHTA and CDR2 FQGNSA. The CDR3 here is CASSLAFVKGAARDGNSPLHF. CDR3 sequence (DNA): TGTGCCAGCAGCTTAGCGTTTGTGAAGGGGGCAGCTCGAGATGGGAATTCACCCCTCCACTTT.

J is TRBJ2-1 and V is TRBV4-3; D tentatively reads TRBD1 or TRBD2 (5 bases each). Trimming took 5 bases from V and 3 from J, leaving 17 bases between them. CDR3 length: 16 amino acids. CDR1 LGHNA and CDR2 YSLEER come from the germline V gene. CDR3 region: CASSSHRQGDYNEQFF. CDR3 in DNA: TGCGCCAGCAGCTCCCACAGGCAGGGAGACTACAATGAGCAGTTCTTC.

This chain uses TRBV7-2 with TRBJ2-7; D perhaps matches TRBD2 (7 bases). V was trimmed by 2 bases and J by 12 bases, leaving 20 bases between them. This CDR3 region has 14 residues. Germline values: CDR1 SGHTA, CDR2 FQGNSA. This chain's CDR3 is CASSLSGGQEARYF. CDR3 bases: TGTGCCAGCAGCTTATCGGGGGGCCAAGAGGCCCGGTACTTC.

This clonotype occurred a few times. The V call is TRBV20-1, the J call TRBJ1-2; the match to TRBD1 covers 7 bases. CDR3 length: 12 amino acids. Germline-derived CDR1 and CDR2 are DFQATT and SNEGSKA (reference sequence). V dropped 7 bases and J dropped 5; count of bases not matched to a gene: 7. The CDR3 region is CSGEEGAYGYTF. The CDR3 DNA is TGCAGTGGGGAGGAGGGGGCGTATGGCTACACCTTC.